The clone carrying this T cell receptor (beta chain) was observed a single time. The record originates from a study of OX40 agonist ivuxolimab in advanced cancers. The CDR3 is made up of 15 amino acids. The germline CDR1 and CDR2 sequences are LNHDA and SQIVND (reference sequence). V dropped 5 bases and J dropped 7; count of bases not matched to a gene: 8. Clones were sequenced by immunoSEQ multiplex PCR, and TCRdb holds only the in-frame ones, with some missing. The sample shows over 45,000 clones, about 89% of them seen only once. This clonotype originated in an adult with an advanced solid tumor such as melanoma, head and neck, liver or kidney cancer. Sequencing used CD4+ or CD8+ T cells sorted from blood, obtained in a trial of the OX40 agonist ivuxolimab. The chain is built from TRBV19 and TRBJ1-4, with TRBD1 matching over 9 bases. CDR3 residues: CASSSPGTGFEKLFF. The CDR3, as DNA: TGTGCCAGTAGTTCCCCCGGGACAGGGTTTGAAAAACTGTTTTTT.